This is a list of T cell receptor beta chains from one sample in a study of T cell responses to AZD1222 COVID-19 vaccine. This table comes from immunoSEQ multiplex PCR, and its TCRdb copy is limited to in-frame clones, with some not included. In the table there are more than 50,000 clones, 79% of which are singletons. The input for sequencing was peripheral blood, taken on day 0 of MenACWY control vaccination. The receptors stem from an adult in good health. Both conserved end residues are part of each CDR3. D genes are given only for firm matches. Only part of the rows carry a size: once, few, many, or a class if the clone is expanded.

abundance	d_gene	j_gene	v_gene	CDR3nt	CDR3aa
-	TRBD1	TRBJ2-3	TRBV2	TGTGCCAGCAGGTACAGGGGGCACACAGATACGCAGTATTTT	CASRYRGHTDTQYF
-	-	TRBJ1-3	TRBV28	TGTGCCAGCAGCTTAGGGACCTCTGGAAACACCATATATTTT	CASSLGTSGNTIYF
-	-	TRBJ2-1	TRBV11-2	TGTGCCAGCAGCAGCTGGGGAGGTCCCTACAATGAGCAGTTCTTC	CASSSWGGPYNEQFF
-	-	TRBJ1-2	TRBV28	TGTGCCAGCCGATTCCAGGGCAGGAACTATGGCTACACCTTC	CASRFQGRNYGYTF
many	-	TRBJ2-1	TRBV5-5	TGTGCCAGCAGCTTGGCGTTGGGGAGGGAGCAGTTCTTC	CASSLALGREQFF
once	TRBD1	TRBJ1-2	TRBV6-5	TGTGCCAGCAGTAAATCCTCCGGGACAGTATCCGGCTACACCTTC	CASSKSSGTVSGYTF
-	-	TRBJ2-3	TRBV6-5	TGTGCCAGCAGCTTCCCGGATACGCAGTATTTT	CASSFPDTQYF
-	-	TRBJ1-1	TRBV30	TGTGCCTGGAGTGCTGGGACGGCGTGGGGGGTTAACACTGAAGCTTTCTTT	CAWSAGTAWGVNTEAFF
-	TRBD1	TRBJ2-6	TRBV2	TGTGCCAGCAGCCAAGACAGGGCTGGGGCCAACGTCCTGACTTTC	CASSQDRAGANVLTF
-	-	TRBJ2-5	TRBV6-6	TGTGCCAGCAGTTACACGGGACGGAGAGAGACCCAGTACTTC	CASSYTGRRETQYF
-	TRBD1	TRBJ1-4	TRBV19	TGTGCCAGTAGTCTTACCCGGGACAGCTATGAAAAACTGTTTTTT	CASSLTRDSYEKLFF
-	-	TRBJ2-3	TRBV4-3	TGCGCCAGCAGCCAAGATCGGGGGGATACGCAGTATTTT	CASSQDRGDTQYF
once	TRBD1	TRBJ1-1	TRBV27	TGTGCCAGCAGTTGGGACAGGGTGAACACTGAAGCTTTCTTT	CASSWDRVNTEAFF
-	TRBD1	TRBJ2-7	TRBV5-6	TGTGCCAGCAGCTGGCTCGGGACAGGGTCGTACGAGCAGTACTTC	CASSWLGTGSYEQYF
-	-	TRBJ1-4	TRBV4-1	TGCGCCAGCAGCCATGTGAGGGCGCGCGGTGAAAAACTGTTTTTT	CASSHVRARGEKLFF
-	-	TRBJ2-1	TRBV5-5	TGTGCCAGCAGCTTAGGGCAGGGATGGGATGAGCAGTTCTTC	CASSLGQGWDEQFF